This entry is about one T cell receptor (beta chain). The antigen remains undetermined. Trimming cost V 3 bases and J 5 bases; bases outside gene matches: 5. CDR1 SGHKS and CDR2 YYEKEE come from the germline V gene (reference sequence). This CDR3 contains 15 residues. This entry belongs to a study of cytomegalovirus exposure and HLA in healthy donors. Study findings and constraints: A list of 150 or so TCR beta chains associated with cytomegalovirus was given. CMV antigen specificity of three CMV-associated chains was confirmed in vitro.

Profiled with immunoSEQ multiplex PCR; TCRdb holds only in-frame clones, not every one. The sample records tens of thousands of clones, about 96% being singletons. The sequenced sample consisted of PBMCs. This chain links TRBV5-5 with TRBJ2-3; TRBD2 aligns across 11 bases. The receptor's source is a man younger than 30 in good health and CMV-seronegative. CDR3 loop: CASSWTSGQEDTQYF. CDR3 nucleotide sequence: TGTGCCAGCAGCTGGACTAGCGGGCAGGAAGATACGCAGTATTTT.